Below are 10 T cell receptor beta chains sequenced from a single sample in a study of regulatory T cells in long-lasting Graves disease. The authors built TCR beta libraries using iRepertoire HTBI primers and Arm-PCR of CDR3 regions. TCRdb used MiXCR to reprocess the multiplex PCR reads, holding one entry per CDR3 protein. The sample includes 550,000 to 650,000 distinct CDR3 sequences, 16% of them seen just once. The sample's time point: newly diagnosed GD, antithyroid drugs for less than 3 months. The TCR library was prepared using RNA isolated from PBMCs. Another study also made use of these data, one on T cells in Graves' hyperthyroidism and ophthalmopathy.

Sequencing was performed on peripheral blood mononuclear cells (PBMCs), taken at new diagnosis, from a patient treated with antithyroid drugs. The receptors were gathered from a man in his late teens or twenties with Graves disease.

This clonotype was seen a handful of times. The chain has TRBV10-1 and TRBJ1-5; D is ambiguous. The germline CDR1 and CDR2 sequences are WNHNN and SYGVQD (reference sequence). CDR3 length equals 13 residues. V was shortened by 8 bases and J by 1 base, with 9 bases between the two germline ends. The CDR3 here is CASSKGSNQPQHF. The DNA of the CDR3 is TGCGCCAGCTCCAAAGGGAGCAATCAGCCCCAGCATTTT.

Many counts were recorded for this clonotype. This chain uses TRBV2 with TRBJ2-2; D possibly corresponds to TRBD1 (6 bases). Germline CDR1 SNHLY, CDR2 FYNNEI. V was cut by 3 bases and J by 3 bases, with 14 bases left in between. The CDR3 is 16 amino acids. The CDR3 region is CASSDEGQGYTGELFF. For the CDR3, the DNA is TGTGCCAGCAGTGACGAAGGGCAGGGGTACACCGGGGAGCTGTTTTTT. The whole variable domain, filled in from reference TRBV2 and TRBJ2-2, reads EPEVTQTPSHQVTQMGQEVILRCVPISNHLYFYWYRQILGQKVEFLVSFYNNEISEKSEIFDDQFSVERPDGSNFTLKIRSTKLEDSAMYFCASSDEGQGYTGELFFGEGSRLTVL.

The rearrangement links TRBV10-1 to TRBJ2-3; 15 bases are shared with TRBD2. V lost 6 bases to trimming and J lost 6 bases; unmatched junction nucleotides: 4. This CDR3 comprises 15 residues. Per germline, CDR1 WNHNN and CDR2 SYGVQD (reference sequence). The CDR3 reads CASSEGTSGRDTQYF. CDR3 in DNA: TGCGCCAGCAGCGAAGGGACTAGCGGGAGGGATACGCAGTATTTT.

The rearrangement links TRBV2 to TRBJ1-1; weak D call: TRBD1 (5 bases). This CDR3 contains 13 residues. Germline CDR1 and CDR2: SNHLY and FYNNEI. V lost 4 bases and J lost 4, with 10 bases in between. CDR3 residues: CASSGSRGTEAFF. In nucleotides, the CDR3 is TGTGCCAGCAGTGGTTCTAGGGGCACTGAAGCTTTCTTT.

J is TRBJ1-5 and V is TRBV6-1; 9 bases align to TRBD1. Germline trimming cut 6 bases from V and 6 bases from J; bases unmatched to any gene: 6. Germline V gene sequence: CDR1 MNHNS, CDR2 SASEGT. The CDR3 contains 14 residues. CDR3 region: CASSRTGEVQPQHF. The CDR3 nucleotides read TGTGCCAGCAGCCGGACAGGGGAGGTTCAGCCCCAGCATTTT.

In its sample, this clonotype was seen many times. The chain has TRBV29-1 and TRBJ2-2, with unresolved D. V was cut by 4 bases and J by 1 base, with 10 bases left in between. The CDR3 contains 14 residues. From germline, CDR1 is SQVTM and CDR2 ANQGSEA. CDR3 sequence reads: CSVVLGKNTGELFF. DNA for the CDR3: TGCAGCGTTGTGTTGGGAAAGAACACCGGGGAGCTGTTTTTT.

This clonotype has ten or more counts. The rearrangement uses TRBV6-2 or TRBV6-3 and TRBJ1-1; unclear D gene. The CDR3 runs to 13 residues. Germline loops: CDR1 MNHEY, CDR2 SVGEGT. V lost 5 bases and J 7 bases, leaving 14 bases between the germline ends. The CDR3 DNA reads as TGTGCCAGCAGTACCATTCAACACAGTGAAGCTTTCTTT. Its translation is CASSTIQHSEAFF.

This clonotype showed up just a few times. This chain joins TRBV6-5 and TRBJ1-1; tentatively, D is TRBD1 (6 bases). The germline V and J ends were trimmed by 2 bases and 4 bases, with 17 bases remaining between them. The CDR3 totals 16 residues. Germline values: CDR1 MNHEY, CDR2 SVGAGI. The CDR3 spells CASSYLTGLGSTEAFF. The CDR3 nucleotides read TGTGCCAGCAGTTACCTTACAGGGCTAGGGAGCACTGAAGCTTTCTTT.

The CDR3 spells CASSLLGQGPNTEAFF. CDR3 DNA: TGTGCCAGCAGCTTATTGGGACAGGGGCCGAACACTGAAGCTTTCTTT. The V and J genes are TRBV7-8 and TRBJ1-1; 10 bases line up with TRBD1. Germline trimming cut 2 bases from V and 1 base from J; bases unmatched to any gene: 4. The CDR3 is made up of 16 amino acids. The V gene's germline CDR1 is SGHVS and CDR2 FQNEAQ.

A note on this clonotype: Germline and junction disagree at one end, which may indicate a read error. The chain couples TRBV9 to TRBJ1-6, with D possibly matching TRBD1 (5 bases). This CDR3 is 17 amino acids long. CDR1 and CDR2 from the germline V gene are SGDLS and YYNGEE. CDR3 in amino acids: CASSARQTDNYNSPLHF. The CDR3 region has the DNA TGTGCCAGCAGCGCCCGACAGACAGACAATTATAATTCGCCCCTCCACTTT.